Reported below is one T cell receptor beta chain. What it binds is not known. TCRdb used MiXCR to reprocess the 5' RACE reads, holding one entry per CDR3 protein. The repertoire holds 400,000 to 500,000 distinct CDR3 sequences, roughly 20% seen once, with roughly 8.4% in the top ten. The CDR3 has 15 residues. Trimming took 2 bases from V and 1 from J, leaving 12 bases between them. Germline loops: CDR1 MNHEY, CDR2 SMNVEV (reference sequence). This sample was taken from a study of T-cell memory formation after mild COVID-19. The wider study: There were largely donor-specific TCR clusters. Regarding the study as a whole: Among clones contracting day 15 to 85, CD4/CD8 was balanced, whereas later expanders leaned CD4+.

The sequence derives from an adult woman who had mild COVID-19 (a few samples of this study predate the infection). Cell type and time point are not known. The chain is built from TRBV27 and TRBJ2-7; tentatively, D is TRBD1 or TRBD2 (5 bases each). Material for sequencing was PBMCs or a T cell subset sorted from them (not recorded which). CDR3 in amino acids: CASSLHRDPSYEQYF. DNA of the CDR3: TGTGCCAGCAGTTTACACCGGGACCCTTCCTACGAGCAGTACTTC.